This is a list of T cell receptor beta chains from one sample in a study of molecular identifiers for immune sequencing clone quantification. One entry per CDR3 protein results from TCRdb running MiXCR on the PCR reads. In the table there are about 510,000 distinct CDR3 sequences, about 21% of which are singletons. The sample comprised naive CD8+ T cells from blood, with Jurkat cell RNA spiked in. Receptors originate from a human donor in good health. Some libraries in this study had Jurkat cell RNA spiked in. Each CDR3 is given with its conserved first and last residue. The D gene is left open where the match is weak. Clone size is stated in some rows and not others, as once, few, many or a class when expanded.

V: TRBV27
D: NA
size: NA
J: TRBJ1-1
CDR3: CASSRGEIPFTEAFF
DNA: TGTGCCAGCAGTCGAGGGGAGATCCCTTTCACTGAAGCTTTCTTT

V: TRBV7-9
D: NA
size: many
J: TRBJ1-3
CDR3: CASSWEFESGNTIYF
DNA: TGTGCCAGCAGCTGGGAATTTGAATCTGGAAACACCATATATTTT

V: TRBV12-3/TRBV12-4
D: NA
size: many
J: TRBJ2-7
CDR3: CASSFAPGSSYEQYF
DNA: TGTGCCAGCAGTTTTGCCCCCGGGAGCTCCTACGAGCAGTACTTC

V: TRBV6-6
D: NA
size: few
J: TRBJ1-2
CDR3: CASSYEGGNYGYTF
DNA: TGTGCCAGCAGTTACGAGGGGGGGAACTATGGCTACACCTTC

V: TRBV10-2
D: TRBD1
size: few
J: TRBJ1-2
CDR3: CASSLDREGYGYTF
DNA: TGCGCCAGCAGTTTGGACAGGGAGGGGTATGGCTACACCTTC

V: TRBV15
D: NA
size: few
J: TRBJ2-7
CDR3: CATSRDNVYEQYF
DNA: TGTGCCACCAGCAGAGATAATGTTTACGAGCAGTACTTC

V: TRBV7-3
D: TRBD2
size: once
J: TRBJ2-5
CDR3: CASSQGGLAGQETQYF
DNA: TGTGCCAGCAGCCAAGGGGGGCTAGCGGGACAAGAGACCCAGTACTTC

V: TRBV4-3
D: NA
size: many
J: TRBJ1-1
CDR3: CASSQDRDGVPEAFF
DNA: TGCGCCAGCAGCCAAGACAGGGATGGGGTGCCTGAAGCTTTCTTT

V: TRBV4-1
D: NA
size: many
J: TRBJ1-5
CDR3: CASSQANLANQPQHF
DNA: TGCGCCAGCAGCCAAGCAAACCTAGCAAATCAGCCCCAGCATTTT

V: TRBV5-1
D: NA
size: few
J: TRBJ1-1
CDR3: CASSFAGGAREAFF
DNA: TGCGCCAGCAGCTTTGCTGGGGGGGCTCGTGAAGCTTTCTTT

V: TRBV24-1
D: TRBD2
size: many
J: TRBJ2-1
CDR3: CATSPGTSSGSYNEQFF
DNA: TGTGCCACCAGCCCCGGGACTAGTAGTGGGTCCTACAATGAGCAGTTCTTC

V: TRBV13
D: NA
size: NA
J: TRBJ1-2
CDR3: CASSLDYRGDSYGYTF
DNA: TGTGCCAGCAGCTTAGATTATCGAGGGGATAGCTATGGCTACACCTTC